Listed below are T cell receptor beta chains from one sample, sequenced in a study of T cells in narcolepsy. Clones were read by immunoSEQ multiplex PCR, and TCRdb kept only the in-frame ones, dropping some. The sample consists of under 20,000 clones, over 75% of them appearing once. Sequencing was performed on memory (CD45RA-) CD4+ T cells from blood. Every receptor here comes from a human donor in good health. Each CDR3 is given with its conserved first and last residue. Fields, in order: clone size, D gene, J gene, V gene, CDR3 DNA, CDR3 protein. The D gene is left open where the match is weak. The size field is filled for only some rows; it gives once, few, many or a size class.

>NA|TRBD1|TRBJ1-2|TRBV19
TGTGCCAGTAGTCCCTGGGACAGCAACCTCTATGGCTACACCTTC
CASSPWDSNLYGYTF
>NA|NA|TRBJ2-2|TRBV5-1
TGCGCCAGCAGCTATTTTCGTACCGGGGAGCTGTTTTTT
CASSYFRTGELFF
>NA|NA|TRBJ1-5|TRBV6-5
TGTGCCAGCAGGAGGGGCAATCAGCCCCAGCATTTT
CASRRGNQPQHF
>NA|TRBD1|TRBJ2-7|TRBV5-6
TGTGCCAGCAGCTTGGGCCCCATATCGGACGTAGGGGGCTTCTACGAGCAGTACTTC
CASSLGPISDVGGFYEQYF
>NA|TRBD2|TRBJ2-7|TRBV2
TGTGCCAGCGGGGGGAACAGCGGGAGCCCCTACGAGCAGTACTTC
CASGGNSGSPYEQYF
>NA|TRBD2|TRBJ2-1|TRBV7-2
TGTGCCAGCAGCTTCCCAACACTAGCGGGGGGAAACAATGAGCAGTTCTTC
CASSFPTLAGGNNEQFF
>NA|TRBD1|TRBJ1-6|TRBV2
TGTGCCGGGCAGATCGCGGACAGGGCGTCGAATTCACCCCTCCACTTT
CAGQIADRASNSPLHF
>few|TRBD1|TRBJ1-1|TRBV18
TGTGCCAGCTCACCCACAGGGGACACTGAAGCTTTCTTT
CASSPTGDTEAFF
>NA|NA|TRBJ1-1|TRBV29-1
TGCAGCGTTGGAGAGGTGCCCACTGAAGCTTTCTTT
CSVGEVPTEAFF
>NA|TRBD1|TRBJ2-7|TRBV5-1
TGCGCCAGCAGGATGGAGTTAGGGGGCGCCTGGGAGCAGTACTTC
CASRMELGGAWEQYF
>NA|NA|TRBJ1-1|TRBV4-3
TGCGCCAGCAGCCAAGACCCCCACAGGAGGTCCACTGAAGCTTTCTTT
CASSQDPHRRSTEAFF
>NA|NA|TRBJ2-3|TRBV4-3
TGCGCCAGCAGCCCCCGGGTGGGTTCAGATACGCAGTATTTT
CASSPRVGSDTQYF
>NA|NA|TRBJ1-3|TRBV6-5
TGTGCCGCCCGGGACTCTGGAAACACCATATATTTT
CAARDSGNTIYF
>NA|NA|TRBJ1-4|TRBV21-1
TGTGCCAGCAGCAAAGGACGATGGCAGGGACGTGTTGAAAAACTGTTTTTT
CASSKGRWQGRVEKLFF
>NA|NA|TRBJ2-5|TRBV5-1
TGCGCCAGCAGCTTGGCAGGGGACGAGACCCAGTACTTC
CASSLAGDETQYF
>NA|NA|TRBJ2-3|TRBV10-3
TGTGCCTCCACCCCCAGTGGGGTTTCTAGCACAGATACGCAGTATTTT
CASTPSGVSSTDTQYF
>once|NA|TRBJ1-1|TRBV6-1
TGTGCCAGCAAGCGTGAACAGGGCCCCACTAAAGCTTTCTTT
CASKREQGPTKAFF
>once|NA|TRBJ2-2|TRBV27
TGTGCCAGCAGTTTTTATCGGCAGGGGGGCGCCGGGGAGCTGTTTTTT
CASSFYRQGGAGELFF
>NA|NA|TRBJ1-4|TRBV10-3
TGTGCCATCAAGGCAGCAACTAATGAAAAACTGTTTTTT
CAIKAATNEKLFF
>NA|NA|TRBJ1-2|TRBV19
TGTGCCAGTAGCCCGACGGACAGCCGGTCAGCCTATGGCTACACCTTC
CASSPTDSRSAYGYTF
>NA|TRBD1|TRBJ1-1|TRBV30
TGTGCCTGGAGCTTTTCGGGACAGCTTGAAGCTTTCTTT
CAWSFSGQLEAFF
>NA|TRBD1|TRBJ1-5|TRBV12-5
TGTGCTAGTGGTTTGAGTCAGGGGGTCGAACAGCCCCAGCATTTT
CASGLSQGVEQPQHF
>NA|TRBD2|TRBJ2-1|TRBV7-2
TGTGCCAGCAGCTTAGAGGCGGGGCGGGAGAGGAATGAGCAGTTCTTC
CASSLEAGRERNEQFF
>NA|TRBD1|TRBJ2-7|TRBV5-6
TGTGCCAGCAGCTATCCAGGGGGAGCTTTCAACGAGCAGTACTTC
CASSYPGGAFNEQYF
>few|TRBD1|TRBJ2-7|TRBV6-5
TGTGCCAGCAAACCAGGGCAGGGGGCCGAGCAGTACTTC
CASKPGQGAEQYF
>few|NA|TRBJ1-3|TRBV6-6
TGTGCCAGCAGGCCCCCGGGGTGGGCTGGAAACACCATATATTTT
CASRPPGWAGNTIYF
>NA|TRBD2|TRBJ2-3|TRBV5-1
TGCGCCAGCAGCCCCGCCTGGACTAGCGGAACTACAGATACGCAGTATTTT
CASSPAWTSGTTDTQYF
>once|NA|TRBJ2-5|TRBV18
TGTGCCAGCTCACGTCTTCCGGGGTCTAGAACGGCGGAGACCCAGTACTTC
CASSRLPGSRTAETQYF
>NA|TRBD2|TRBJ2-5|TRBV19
TGTGCCAGTAGTGCCCTAGCGGGAGAGACCCAGTACTTC
CASSALAGETQYF
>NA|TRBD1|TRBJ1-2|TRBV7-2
TGTGCCAGCAGCCGGAGACAGGGCCACTATGGCTACACCTTC
CASSRRQGHYGYTF
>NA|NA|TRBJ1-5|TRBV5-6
TGTGCCAGCAGCTTGGGGGCTGGGGTACGAAATCAGCCCCAGCATTTT
CASSLGAGVRNQPQHF
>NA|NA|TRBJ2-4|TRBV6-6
TGTGCCAGCAGCGAGACCGGAAACATTCAGTACTTC
CASSETGNIQYF
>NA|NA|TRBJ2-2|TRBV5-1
TGCGCCAGCGCCCCCCTAGGAAGGCTGAACACCGGGGAGCTGTTTTTT
CASAPLGRLNTGELFF
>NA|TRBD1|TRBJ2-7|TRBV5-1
TGCGCCAGCAGCTTTGGGACAGGGCTGGCCTACGAGCAGTACTTC
CASSFGTGLAYEQYF
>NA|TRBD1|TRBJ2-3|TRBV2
TGTGCCAGCAGTGCGGGACAGGGGAGAAGAACAGATACGCAGTATTTT
CASSAGQGRRTDTQYF
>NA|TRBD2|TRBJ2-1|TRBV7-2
TGTGCCAGCAGCCCCTCTGGGACTAGGATTTTGGATGAGCAGTTCTTC
CASSPSGTRILDEQFF
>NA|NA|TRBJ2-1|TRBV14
TGTGCCAGCAGCACCCCAGGGGTTGGGTACAATGAGCAGTTCTTC
CASSTPGVGYNEQFF
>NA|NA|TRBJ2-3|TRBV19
TGTGCCAGTAGCCTGGGACTGGCAGATACGCAGTATTTT
CASSLGLADTQYF
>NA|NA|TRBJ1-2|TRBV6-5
TGTGCCAGCAGCAGGTCCGGTCTTGGCTACACCTTC
CASSRSGLGYTF
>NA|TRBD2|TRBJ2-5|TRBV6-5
TGTGCCATCCAGCGACTAGCGGGGGGAAGGGAGACCCAGTACTTC
CAIQRLAGGRETQYF